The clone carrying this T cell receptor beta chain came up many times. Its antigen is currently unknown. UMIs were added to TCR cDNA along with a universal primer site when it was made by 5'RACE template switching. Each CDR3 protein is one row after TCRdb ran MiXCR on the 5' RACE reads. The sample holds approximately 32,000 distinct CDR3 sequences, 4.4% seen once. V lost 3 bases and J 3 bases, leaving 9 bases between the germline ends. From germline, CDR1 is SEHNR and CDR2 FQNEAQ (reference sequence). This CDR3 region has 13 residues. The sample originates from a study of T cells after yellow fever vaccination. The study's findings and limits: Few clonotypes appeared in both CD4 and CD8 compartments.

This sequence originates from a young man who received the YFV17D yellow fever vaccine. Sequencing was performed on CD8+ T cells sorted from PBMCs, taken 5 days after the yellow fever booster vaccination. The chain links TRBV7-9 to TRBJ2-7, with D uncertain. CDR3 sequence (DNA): TGTGCCAGCAGCTTTACGGACCTCTACGAGCAGTACTTC. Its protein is CASSFTDLYEQYF.